This entry lists 26 T cell receptor beta chains sequenced from one sample in a study of blood T cell repertoires in COVID-19. This table comes from immunoSEQ multiplex PCR, and its TCRdb copy is limited to in-frame clones, with some not included. The sample consists of about 170,000 clones, 82% of them appearing once. The sequenced material came from peripheral blood. Every receptor here comes from a woman in her thirties or forties with COVID-19, enrolled during active disease.

The chain couples TRBV19 to TRBJ2-1, with 9 nucleotides matching TRBD2. CDR3 size: 15 residues. Trimming cost V 3 bases and J 8 bases; bases outside gene matches: 8. The germline gives CDR1 LNHDA, CDR2 SQIVND (reference sequence). CDR3 in DNA: TGTGCCAGTAGTATCTGGGTAGCGGGAGAAGATGAGCAGTTCTTC. Encoded protein: CASSIWVAGEDEQFF.

The rearrangement joins TRBV4-1 to TRBJ2-1; 8 nucleotides agree with TRBD2. V was clipped by 2 bases and J by 0 bases; unmatched bases: 6. CDR1 MGHRA and CDR2 YSYEKL come from the germline V gene. The CDR3 spans 17 residues. The CDR3 is CASSQFPSGSSYNEQFF. CDR3 DNA sequence: TGCGCCAGCAGCCAATTTCCCAGCGGGAGCTCCTACAATGAGCAGTTCTTC.

This clone was observed a single time. This chain links TRBV7-2 with TRBJ2-2; a weak D match, TRBD2 (6 bases). The CDR3 spans 14 residues. Trimming pared 7 bases from V and 5 bases from J, leaving 14 bases between. Germline-derived CDR1 and CDR2 are SGHTA and FQGNSA. The CDR3 spells CASTALRGTGELFF. CDR3 bases: TGTGCCAGCACCGCGCTCCGGGGGACCGGGGAGCTGTTTTTT.

J is TRBJ1-2 and V is TRBV6-5; 8 bases line up with TRBD1. Germline trimming cut 5 bases from V and 4 bases from J; bases unmatched to any gene: 6. Per the germline V gene, CDR1 is MNHEY and CDR2 is SVGAGI. The CDR3 runs 14 residues. Here the CDR3 DNA reads TGTGCCAGCAGTACCGGACAGGGTATCTATGGCTACACCTTC. Translation gives CASSTGQGIYGYTF.

The chain has TRBV5-6 and TRBJ1-4; the D is unclear. V was trimmed by 4 bases and J by 7 bases, leaving 17 bases between them. CDR3 length: 15 residues. In germline, CDR1 is SGHDT, CDR2 YYEEEE. The CDR3 loop is CASSLFGSRSEKLFF. The DNA for the CDR3 is TGTGCCAGCAGCCTATTCGGGTCACGGTCTGAAAAACTGTTTTTT.

V and J are TRBV7-2 and TRBJ2-3; D may be TRBD2 (5 bases). Trimming took off 3 bases at V and 2 bases at J, with 12 bases between the two ends. Looked up from germline, CDR1 is SGHTA and CDR2 is FQGNSA. The CDR3 length is 15 residues. The CDR3 region is CASSFGLNPTDTQYF. For the CDR3, the DNA is TGTGCCAGCAGCTTTGGACTCAACCCCACAGATACGCAGTATTTT.

This clone appeared a few times. J is TRBJ2-7 and V is TRBV2; TRBD2 might be the D (6 bases). Trimming cost V 6 bases and J 4 bases, with 7 bases left between them. This CDR3 spans 11 amino acids. Germline values: CDR1 SNHLY, CDR2 FYNNEI. The CDR3: CASRLAYEQYF. Written as DNA, the CDR3 is TGTGCCAGCAGGCTAGCGTACGAGCAGTACTTC.

The genes are TRBV27 and TRBJ2-1; 8 nucleotides agree with TRBD2. This CDR3 is 15 amino acids long. V was pared by 7 bases and J by 0 bases, with 5 bases of the junction left unmatched. From germline, CDR1 is MNHEY and CDR2 SMNVEV (reference sequence). CDR3 protein: CASITSGGSYNEQFF. The CDR3 DNA follows: TGTGCCAGCATTACCAGCGGGGGCTCCTACAATGAGCAGTTCTTC.

CDR3 protein: CASSHRADTQYF. Here the CDR3 DNA reads TGTGCCAGCAGCCATCGCGCAGATACGCAGTATTTT. The chain recombines TRBV4-2 with TRBJ2-3; D call uncertain. V was cut by 3 bases and J by 4 bases, with 5 bases left in between. Germline loops: CDR1 LGHNA, CDR2 YNFKEQ. This CDR3 is 12 amino acids long.

The CDR3 nucleotides are TGCGCCAGCAGCCAGGTTAGGACAGGGGAAGCCTATGGCTACACCTTC. It specifies CASSQVRTGEAYGYTF. V gene TRBV4-1 combines with J gene TRBJ1-2; 9 bases line up with TRBD1. The CDR3 has 16 residues. The germline gives CDR1 MGHRA, CDR2 YSYEKL. V trimming: 3 bases; J trimming: 4 bases; junction bases outside the gene matches: 9.

The CDR3 DNA reads TGTGCCTGGAGTGAGACTATGAACACTGAAGCTTTCTTT. This gives the protein CAWSETMNTEAFF. This chain links TRBV30 with TRBJ1-1; D not resolved. V was trimmed by 1 base and J by 0 bases, leaving 6 bases between them. The CDR3 length is 13 residues. Looked up from germline, CDR1 is GTSNPN and CDR2 is SVGIG (reference sequence).

The chain employs TRBV7-8 and TRBJ1-1; D is uncertain. The germline V gene has CDR1 SGHVS and CDR2 FQNEAQ. This CDR3 spans 14 amino acids. Trimming stripped 3 bases from V and 1 base from J, with 9 bases between. CDR3 in amino acids: CASSFFEGNTEAFF. The CDR3 region has the DNA TGTGCCAGCAGCTTCTTCGAGGGGAACACTGAAGCTTTCTTT.

The rearrangement joins TRBV5-6 to TRBJ2-7; no clear D. There are 14 residues in the CDR3. Germline CDR1 is SGHDT and CDR2 is YYEEEE. V was cut by 4 bases and J by 2 bases, with 13 bases left in between. CDR3 coding DNA: TGTGCCAGCAGCCGGAAAGACACCCCCTACGAGCAGTACTTC. This gives the protein CASSRKDTPYEQYF.

This chain links TRBV5-8 with TRBJ1-5; D is unresolved. Between the trimmed V and J ends, which lost 4 bases and 0 bases, there was a span of 11 bases. This CDR3 is built from 15 residues. CDR1 is SGHTS and CDR2 is YDEGEE in the germline V gene. In nucleotides, the CDR3 is TGTGCCAGCAGCCGCGGTGACGGTAGCAATCAGCCCCAGCATTTT. Encoded protein: CASSRGDGSNQPQHF.

The rearrangement joins TRBV7-9 to TRBJ1-1, with D hard to call. Germline CDR1 reads SEHNR; CDR2 reads FQNEAQ (reference sequence). This CDR3 is 13 amino acids long. V lost 5 bases, J lost 1 base, and 8 bases lay in between. CDR3 loop: CASSLPGNTEAFF. The CDR3 DNA reads as TGTGCCAGCAGCCTCCCAGGGAACACTGAAGCTTTCTTT.

Note on this clone: The sample holds other DNA sequences that translate to the same CDR3. The chain joins TRBV2 to TRBJ2-5, with TRBD2 matching over 10 bases. The germline gives CDR1 SNHLY, CDR2 FYNNEI. The J segment lost 4 bases and the V segment lost 3 bases, leaving 2 bases of the junction unmatched. The CDR3 runs to 14 residues. The CDR3 DNA is TGTGCCAGCAGTGAGGTAGCGGGAGGAGAGACCCAGTACTTC. It encodes CASSEVAGGETQYF.

The CDR3 coding sequence is TGTGCCAGCAGATCGTCGGGGGGTCCAAAAGGTGGCTACACCTTC. It translates to CASRSSGGPKGGYTF. This sequence joins TRBV28 and TRBJ1-2; a possible D gene is TRBD1 (5 bases). The CDR3 is 15 amino acids. Trimming shortened V by 6 bases and J by 7 bases, and 21 bases separated the two germline ends. In germline, CDR1 is MDHEN, CDR2 SYDVKM.

The chain employs TRBV2 and TRBJ1-2, with D uncertain. The CDR3 loop spans 14 amino acids. Germline V CDR1 and CDR2: SNHLY, FYNNEI. Between the trimmed V and J ends, which lost 6 bases and 7 bases, there was a span of 18 bases. The CDR3 here is CASRPTEGKSGYTF. As DNA, the CDR3 is TGTGCCAGCAGACCAACGGAGGGTAAGAGTGGCTACACCTTC.

The J gene is TRBJ2-1, the V gene TRBV5-4; TRBD2 agrees at 15 bases. CDR1 and CDR2 (germline): SGHNT, YYREEE (reference sequence). The CDR3 spans 15 residues. V was clipped by 4 bases and J by 7 bases; unmatched bases: 3. The CDR3: CASSQGLAGGNEQFF. As DNA, the CDR3 is TGTGCCAGCAGCCAGGGACTAGCGGGAGGTAATGAGCAGTTCTTC.

The rearrangement uses TRBV30 and TRBJ2-2, with TRBD1 matching over 10 bases. CDR1 and CDR2 (germline): GTSNPN, SVGIG (reference sequence). There are 16 residues in the CDR3. Germline trimming cut 3 bases from V and 1 base from J; bases unmatched to any gene: 5. The CDR3 nucleotides read TGTGCCTGGAGCCGTTGGGACAGGGGGAACACCGGGGAGCTGTTTTTT. Its protein is CAWSRWDRGNTGELFF.

The rearrangement joins TRBV5-5 to TRBJ1-3; D possibly corresponds to TRBD1 (6 bases). Per germline, CDR1 SGHKS and CDR2 YYEKEE (reference sequence). The CDR3 sequence is 14 residues long. Trimming pared 5 bases from V and 6 bases from J, leaving 15 bases between. CDR3 nucleotide sequence: TGTGCCAGCAGTCCGGTTGTGGGGGCAAACACCATATATTTT. Protein product: CASSPVVGANTIYF.

CDR3 bases: TGTGCCAGCAGCCCCGCCCCAGGGAGGTCTACCGGGGAGCTGTTTTTT. This sequence encodes CASSPAPGRSTGELFF. The J gene is TRBJ2-2, the V gene TRBV7-6; tentatively, D is TRBD2 (6 bases). This CDR3 has 16 amino acids. V was shortened by 5 bases and J by 5 bases, with 18 bases between the two germline ends. Germline V gene sequence: CDR1 SGHVS, CDR2 FNYEAQ. The full variable domain, rest sourced from reference TRBV7-6 and TRBJ2-2, is GAGVSQSPRYKVTKRGQDVALRCDPISGHVSLYWYRQALGQGPEFLTYFNYEAQQDKSGLPNDRFSAERPEGSISTLTIQRTEQRDSAMYRCASSPAPGRSTGELFFGEGSRLTVL.

This clone was counted a single time. J is TRBJ2-7 and V is TRBV2; no clear D. Between the trimmed V and J ends, which lost 5 bases and 2 bases, there was a span of 7 bases. Germline lookup yields CDR1 SNHLY and CDR2 FYNNEI. There are 12 residues in the CDR3. CDR3 amino acids: CASSPPPYEQYF. Here the CDR3 DNA reads TGTGCCAGCAGTCCCCCTCCCTACGAGCAGTACTTC.

CDR3 loop: CASSYPQLVGEKLFF. The CDR3 DNA follows: TGTGCCAGCAGTTACCCGCAGTTGGTGGGCGAAAAACTGTTTTTT. The rearrangement joins TRBV6-5 to TRBJ1-4; D not certain. V was cut by 2 bases and J by 8 bases, with 15 bases left in between. Germline V CDR1 and CDR2: MNHEY, SVGAGI. This CDR3 comprises 15 residues.

The rearrangement uses TRBV29-1 and TRBJ1-4; D is perhaps TRBD1 (6 bases). V shed 0 bases and J shed 8 bases, with 13 bases lying between them. There are 14 residues in the CDR3. Germline V gene lookup returns CDR1 SQVTM and CDR2 ANQGSEA. The CDR3 here is CSVEDEQGREKLFF. The CDR3 nucleotides are TGCAGCGTTGAAGATGAACAGGGTCGGGAAAAACTGTTTTTT.

V gene TRBV29-1 combines with J gene TRBJ1-2, with 9 bases identical to TRBD1. The germline gives CDR1 SQVTM, CDR2 ANQGSEA. The trim removed 7 bases at V and 8 bases at J, leaving 11 bases unmatched. The CDR3 is 13 residues long. The CDR3, as DNA: TGCAGCGGGCGCGGGACAGGGTATAACGGCTACACCTTC. Translating gives CSGRGTGYNGYTF. Full variable domain (missing parts from reference TRBV29-1 and TRBJ1-2): SAVISQKPSRDICQRGTSLTIQCQVDSQVTMMFWYRQQPGQSLTLIATANQGSEATYESGFVIDKFPISRPNLTFSTLTVSNMSPEDSSIYLCSGRGTGYNGYTFGSGTRLTVV.